This entry describes one T cell receptor beta chain. Its recognized antigen is unknown. No base quality information exists; no much larger clone differs at one position. The CDR3 regions of human TCRbeta chains were analyzed by immunosequencing. The paper's processing steps were these. Repertoire TCRs were matched against a reference library of SARS-CoV-2-specific TCRs generated with the MIRA antigen-specificity platform. Breadth meant the fraction of unique TCRs that were SARS-CoV-2-associated, whereas depth meant the fraction of total T cells that were SARS-CoV-2-associated. Using the MIRA data, every spike-specific TCR was mapped to the spike region that the TCR reacted to and assigned to either a CD4 or a CD8 class. Log10-transformed breadth and depth values were compared by one-way ANOVA with Sidak's multiple comparisons tests. Drawn from immuneACCESS, this table holds only the in-frame rearrangements with V and J called that TCRdb kept. Clones are partly lost; checked studies trace under half to an unresolved V gene and leave the rest unexplained. The V and J calls and clone size were taken over from that table, and D and trimming were inferred from the DNA. The sample table records some 84,000 clones; approximately 85% of these occur just once. The top ten constitute around an eighth of the sample.

The CDR3 numbers 16 residues from cysteine through phenylalanine. Only the CDR3 DNA is retained, 48 bases long and in frame from the first base. At the junction V is shortened by 8 bases and J by 1 base; bases outside the gene matches: 7. From a lookup of the germline V gene, CDR1 and CDR2 are MRHNA and SNTAGT. This specimen belongs to a study of T cell responses to AZD1222 COVID-19 vaccine (dated by TCRdb to the early 2020s). In the study overall: A total of just over 230 trial participants underwent TCR sequencing, of whom some 200 had received two doses of AZD1222 and about 25 had received two doses of the MenACWY control vaccine. Trial participants were enrolled by age into subgroups of 18-55, 56-69 and 70-plus years, and around 150, 28 and 57 TCR-sequenced participants, respectively, were included in these subgroups. General conclusions and limits of the study: The 56-69-year group was small, and its depth increase did not reach significance, likely because of low power. Conclusions about previously exposed vaccinees were limited because only six or seven AZD1222 recipients were SARS-CoV-2 seropositive at baseline. The vaccine-associated CD4 TCRs covered the entire spike protein, and the dominant responses fell in regions 160-218 and 743-854. Most participants were white British and females outnumbered males, and the authors suggested that clonal diversity may have been underestimated. Because no day 14 peak-response samples were available, the repertoires could be characterized only after the peak T cell response. A significant rise in spike-specific TCR breadth and depth was observed after two AZD1222 doses relative to day 0 and relative to MenACWY recipients. Epitopes outside the regions mutated in the B.1.351 and B.1.1.7 variants were reportedly recognized by nearly half of the unique spike-specific TCRs.

The time point label corresponds to: about 28 days (+/-7) after the second vaccine dose. AZD1222 recipients whose second dose came at about 4 weeks and those whose second dose came at about 12 weeks were combined into one group, since spike-specific TCR depth and breadth did not differ between the two schedules. Vaccinee samples were obtained from the UK trials COV001 and COV002, which included a single-blind randomized controlled phase 2/3 trial of AZD1222 (ChAdOx1 nCoV-19) in healthy adults. Trial participant PBMC samples were collected at day 0 and day 28 after the second dose for TCRbeta chain sequencing.

Sequenced material: peripheral blood, taken 28 days after the second AZD1222 dose. The rearrangement combines TRBV6-4 with TRBJ2-3; 12 central nucleotides agree with TRBD2. The receptor was isolated from an adult who received the AZD1222 COVID-19 vaccine. The nucleotide sequence reads as follows: TGTGCCAGCGTCCGGACTAGCGGGACCTGCACAGATACGCAGTATTTT. It is translated as CASVRTSGTCTDTQYF.